This is a list of T cell receptor beta chains from one sample in a study of Ad26.COV2.S vaccination and SARS-CoV-2 variants. Sequenced by immunoSEQ multiplex PCR; TCRdb stores in-frame clones only, minus some. The sample yields about 430,000 clones, 90% seen once. This material consisted of peripheral blood, taken in a trial of Ad26.COV2.S vaccine versus placebo. The source is a person aged 18-60 years who received the Ad26.COV2.S COVID-19 vaccine or a placebo. Both conserved end residues are part of each CDR3. D genes are given only for firm matches. Not every row has a clone size; where given, it reads once, few, many or a size class.

v_gene,j_gene,d_gene,abundance,CDR3nt,CDR3aa
TRBV5-3,TRBJ1-5,.,.,TGTGCCAGAAGCTGGGTCGGGAAAACAGGGAAGGTAACTCAGCCCCAGCATTTT,CARSWVGKTGKVTQPQHF
TRBV3-1/TRBV3-2,TRBJ2-7,TRBD2,.,TGTGCCAGCAGCCAAGATACGGGGGGGGAAGAGCAGTACTTC,CASSQDTGGEEQYF
TRBV7-9,TRBJ2-1,TRBD2,.,TGTGCCGCGGAGGCTAGCGGGGAACCTTACAATGAGCAGTTCTTC,CAAEASGEPYNEQFF
TRBV6-5,TRBJ1-2,.,once,TGTGCCAGCAGTTACGGACACCCTGGGTATGGCTACACCTTC,CASSYGHPGYGYTF
TRBV24-1,TRBJ1-5,.,.,TGTGCCACCAGTGACCGCGATAGGGATGGGCAGCCCCAGCATTTT,CATSDRDRDGQPQHF
TRBV5-6,TRBJ2-6,.,.,TGTGCCAGCAGCTTGGCCCTGTCGGGACGCGAGTCTGGGGCCAACGTCCTGACTTTC,CASSLALSGRESGANVLTF
TRBV7-9,TRBJ2-7,TRBD1,once,TGTGCCAGTCAGACAGGGGGACACTACGAGCAGTACTTC,CASQTGGHYEQYF
TRBV2,TRBJ2-3,.,.,TGTGCCAGCAGTGTCCGGGGCTTCACAGATACGCAGTATTTT,CASSVRGFTDTQYF
TRBV27,TRBJ1-2,TRBD1,.,TGTGCCAGCAGTTACCGGGACAGGGGGTTCTATGGCTACACCTTC,CASSYRDRGFYGYTF
TRBV7-2,TRBJ1-5,.,.,TGTGCCAGCAGCCGAGGGGGGGAGGGGCCCCAGCATTTT,CASSRGGEGPQHF
TRBV5-1,TRBJ2-2,.,.,TGCGCCAGCTTTCACACCGGGGAGCTGTTTTTT,CASFHTGELFF
TRBV5-6,TRBJ2-5,.,.,TGTGCCAGCTGTCGGCGTTTACAAGAGACCCAGTACTTC,CASCRRLQETQYF
TRBV20-1,TRBJ2-1,TRBD2,.,TGCAGTGCTAGTACCCCCTTCGTGGGTAGCGGGATATCCTACAATGAGCAGTTCTTC,CSASTPFVGSGISYNEQFF
TRBV24-1,TRBJ2-1,.,.,TGTGCCACCAGTGCCCCATGGGGGGAGAGCTACAATGAGCAGTTCTTC,CATSAPWGESYNEQFF
TRBV29-1,TRBJ2-1,TRBD2,.,TGCAGCGCTACTAGCGGGAGCTTCTACAATGAGCAGTTCTTC,CSATSGSFYNEQFF
TRBV5-5,TRBJ2-5,TRBD1,.,TGTGCCAGCAGAAATAGACAGGGTGAGGAGACCCAGTACTTC,CASRNRQGEETQYF
TRBV25-1,TRBJ1-1,.,once,TGTGCCAGCAGACACTGGGGGGCAAGGAACACTGAAGCTTTCTTT,CASRHWGARNTEAFF
TRBV19,TRBJ2-7,.,once,TGTAGGATCGGGAGTGTTCGGGGCTCCTACGAGCAGTACTTC,CRIGSVRGSYEQYF
TRBV6-5,TRBJ1-1,.,.,TGTGCCAGCAGTTACTTATTAAACACTGAAGCTTTCTTT,CASSYLLNTEAFF
TRBV6-1,TRBJ1-2,.,.,TGTGCCAGCAGTGAAATTTCGGGAAACTATGGCTACACCTTC,CASSEISGNYGYTF
TRBV11-3,TRBJ2-3,TRBD1,.,TGTGCCAGCAGCGGGACAGATGGGTCGGATACGCAGTATTTT,CASSGTDGSDTQYF
TRBV6-5,TRBJ2-7,.,.,TGTGCCAGCAGTACACTAGCTGCCACAAGCTACGAGCAGTACTTC,CASSTLAATSYEQYF
TRBV4-3,TRBJ2-1,TRBD2,.,TGCGCCAGCAGCCAAGAGAGCGGGAGTTCCTACAATGAGCAGTTCTTC,CASSQESGSSYNEQFF
TRBV6-6,TRBJ1-4,TRBD1,.,TGTGCCAGCCTACAGGGGGCAGGGGAAAAACTGTTTTTT,CASLQGAGEKLFF
TRBV18,TRBJ1-1,.,.,TGTGCCAGCTCACCACGCGGTAGGCAGGGAGACACTGAAGCTTTCTTT,CASSPRGRQGDTEAFF
TRBV4-3,TRBJ1-1,TRBD1,.,TGCGCCAGCAGCCAGCAGGGGGGAAGGAACACTGAAGCTTTCTTT,CASSQQGGRNTEAFF
TRBV18,TRBJ1-2,.,.,TGTGCCAGCTCACCCGAACCTATTAACTATGGCTACACCTTC,CASSPEPINYGYTF
TRBV19,TRBJ1-1,.,.,TGTGCCAGTAGTATCACCCGGGGGAGTGAAGCTTTCTTT,CASSITRGSEAFF
TRBV2,TRBJ1-2,TRBD1,few,TGTGCTACGACAGGGTCCTTGTCCTCTGGCTACACCTTC,CATTGSLSSGYTF
TRBV9,TRBJ2-1,.,.,TGTGCCAGCAGCGTAAGGTCAGGGGTTAACAATGAGCAGTTCTTC,CASSVRSGVNNEQFF
TRBV28,TRBJ1-5,TRBD1,.,TGTGCCAGCAGTTTATTTGGGACAGGTCCCAATCAGCCCCAGCATTTT,CASSLFGTGPNQPQHF
TRBV30,TRBJ2-4,.,.,TGTGCCTGGACGAGGGGGACCAAAAACATTCAGTACTTC,CAWTRGTKNIQYF
TRBV30,TRBJ1-1,.,.,TGTGCCTGGAACATCAGATGGGACACTGAAGCTTTCTTT,CAWNIRWDTEAFF
TRBV7-9,TRBJ2-1,TRBD1,.,TGTGCCAGCAGCTTTACAGGGGGCTCCTACAATGAGCAGTTCTTC,CASSFTGGSYNEQFF
TRBV11-2,TRBJ2-1,TRBD2,.,TGTGCCAGCAGCTTTGCGGGACTAGCGGGAGTGGGCGCCTACAATGAGCAGTTCTTC,CASSFAGLAGVGAYNEQFF
TRBV27,TRBJ1-2,.,.,TGTGCCAGCAGTGTCTCAGGGGTGCTCCACAACTATGGCTACACCTTC,CASSVSGVLHNYGYTF
TRBV30,TRBJ2-3,.,.,TGTGCCTGGACCCTAGCCCAATGGGGCACAGATACGCAGTATTTT,CAWTLAQWGTDTQYF
TRBV4-1,TRBJ2-7,.,.,TGCGCCAGCAGCCAATCTACCTTCGGCAGCTCCTACGAGCAGTACTTC,CASSQSTFGSSYEQYF
TRBV20-1,TRBJ1-5,TRBD1,.,TGCAGTGCTAGTCTAGGGGACAGTAGCAATCAGCCCCAGCATTTT,CSASLGDSSNQPQHF
TRBV9,TRBJ2-1,.,once,TGTGCCAGCAGCGAGGACCCCTCTTCCCTTAATGAGCAGTTCTTC,CASSEDPSSLNEQFF
TRBV11-2,TRBJ2-1,.,.,TGTGCCAGCAGCCCGGTTCCGTCGGCTCGACCGGAGCCCTACAATGAGCAGTTCTTC,CASSPVPSARPEPYNEQFF
TRBV9,TRBJ1-1,.,.,TGTGCCAGCTCCTTTTCGGATAACACTGAAGCTTTCTTT,CASSFSDNTEAFF
TRBV5-1,TRBJ1-3,.,.,TGCGCCAGCAGCTGGGGGACCAGGACGGCAGGGCTAGGCGGAAACACCATATATTTT,CASSWGTRTAGLGGNTIYF
TRBV11-3,TRBJ2-5,TRBD2,.,TGTGCCAGCAGCTTAGTGGTGGCCGGGAGGGCGAAGGAGACCCAGTACTTC,CASSLVVAGRAKETQYF
TRBV13,TRBJ2-3,.,.,TGTGCCAGCAGCTCAAGTTTGGGGATCACAGATACGCAGTATTTT,CASSSSLGITDTQYF